These 23 T cell receptor beta chains originate from one sample sequenced in a study of control samples from healthy donors and cancer patients. Profiled with immunoSEQ multiplex PCR; TCRdb holds only in-frame clones, not every one. The sample lists some 54,000 clones; nearly 96% were seen once. The sequenced sample was blood. All receptors come from a woman aged 25 to 39 in good health.

This clone has a single count. The chain employs TRBV27 and TRBJ1-1; possibly TRBD1 for D (5 bases). The germline V gene has CDR1 MNHEY and CDR2 SMNVEV (reference sequence). CDR3 length equals 15 residues. V gave up 2 bases and J gave up 1 base, with 11 bases separating them. Written as DNA, the CDR3 is TGTGCCAGCAGTTTAACGTGGGGACCGAACACTGAAGCTTTCTTT. This translates into CASSLTWGPNTEAFF.

This CDR3 reads CASSPGATYEQYF. The CDR3, as DNA: TGTGCCAGCTCACCAGGGGCCACCTACGAGCAGTACTTC. This chain uses TRBV18 with TRBJ2-7; a possible D gene is TRBD1 (5 bases). Germline CDR1 and CDR2: KGHSH and LQKENI. The CDR3 spans 13 residues. Between the trimmed V and J ends, which lost 2 bases and 2 bases, there was a span of 7 bases.

The count of this clone is one. This rearrangement joins TRBV3-1 (or the pseudogene TRBV3-2) to TRBJ1-2; tentative D call: TRBD1 (5 bases). This CDR3 contains 13 residues. Per germline, CDR1 LGHDT and CDR2 YNNKEL (reference sequence). The germline V and J ends were trimmed by 4 bases and 3 bases, with 9 bases remaining between them. The CDR3 sequence is CASSPQGDYGYTF. The CDR3 DNA follows: TGTGCCAGCAGCCCCCAGGGAGACTATGGCTACACCTTC.

The chain joins TRBV12-5 to TRBJ1-3, with no clear D. The CDR3 runs 16 residues. Trimming took off 0 bases at V and 5 bases at J, with 14 bases between the two ends. The germline CDR1 and CDR2 sequences are LGHNT and FRNRAP. CDR3 in amino acids: CASGLVLVKNRNTIYF. The CDR3 region has the DNA TGTGCTAGTGGTTTGGTACTGGTCAAGAATCGAAACACCATATATTTT.

The chain employs TRBV10-1 and TRBJ2-7; TRBD1 or TRBD2 may be the D gene (5 bases each). CDR1 and CDR2 (germline): WNHNN, SYGVQD (reference sequence). The CDR3 has 12 residues. Trimming removed 2 bases from V and 7 bases from J, with 9 bases in between. The CDR3 DNA reads TGCGCCAGCAGTGAGAAGTGGGGGGAGCAGTACTTC. It is translated as CASSEKWGEQYF.

This chain joins TRBV19 and TRBJ1-5; TRBD1 aligns across 7 bases. Germline trimming cut 6 bases from V and 3 bases from J; bases unmatched to any gene: 14. Germline assignment: CDR1 LNHDA and CDR2 SQIVND (reference sequence). The CDR3 has 17 amino acids. The CDR3 loop reads CASRGGGGGGINQPQHF. In DNA, the CDR3 is TGTGCCAGTAGGGGCGGCGGTGGAGGGGGCATCAATCAGCCCCAGCATTTT.

This chain connects TRBV28 to TRBJ2-7; TRBD2 matches at 9 bases. V lost 1 base and J lost 7; bases outside the gene matches: 8. Germline CDR1 reads MDHEN; CDR2 reads SYDVKM. The CDR3 is made up of 15 amino acids. This CDR3 reads CASSLSASGTREQYF. DNA for the CDR3: TGTGCCAGCAGTTTATCGGCTAGCGGGACCAGGGAGCAGTACTTC.

The chain has TRBV7-6 and TRBJ1-3, with D unclear. Germline V gives CDR1 SGHVS, CDR2 FNYEAQ. The CDR3 has 14 amino acids. V shed 1 base and J shed 4 bases, with 8 bases lying between them. The CDR3 spells CASSLEGIGNTIYF. CDR3 DNA sequence: TGTGCCAGCAGCTTAGAAGGGATCGGAAACACCATATATTTT.

V usage is TRBV24-1 and J usage is TRBJ1-5; the match to TRBD1 covers 8 bases. Germline V gene lookup returns CDR1 KGHDR and CDR2 SFDVKD. Unmatched junction bases numbered 7, after V lost 11 bases and J lost 2 bases. This CDR3 comprises 14 residues. CDR3 in DNA: TGTGCCATCGAGGACAGGGCGGGCAATCAGCCCCAGCATTTT. Translation: CAIEDRAGNQPQHF.

This chain links TRBV24-1 with TRBJ2-2; D is possibly TRBD2 (5 bases). In germline, CDR1 is KGHDR, CDR2 SFDVKD. The CDR3 consists of 16 residues. The V end was cut by 3 bases, the J end by 1 base, with 11 bases between. CDR3 in DNA: TGTGCCACCAGTGATGCGGGCAGAGAGAACACCGGGGAGCTGTTTTTT. Its translation is CATSDAGRENTGELFF.

The chain is built from TRBV27 and TRBJ2-3, with D uncertain. The CDR3 loop spans 16 amino acids. Germline V CDR1 and CDR2: MNHEY, SMNVEV (reference sequence). V shed 0 bases and J shed 0 bases, with 10 bases lying between them. The CDR3 here is CASSLSNRVSTDTQYF. CDR3 DNA: TGTGCCAGCAGTTTATCGAATAGGGTTAGCACAGATACGCAGTATTTT.

This clone was recorded a few times. The chain is built from TRBV2 and TRBJ1-1; perhaps TRBD1 as D (6 bases). CDR3 length: 16 amino acids. Germline CDR1 is SNHLY and CDR2 is FYNNEI. The V end lost 1 base, the J end lost 0 bases, and 12 bases lay between the germline ends. The CDR3, as DNA: TGTGCCAGCAGTGAAGATAAGACAGGCGTGAACACTGAAGCTTTCTTT. This encodes CASSEDKTGVNTEAFF. The variable domain in full, completed from reference TRBV2 and TRBJ1-1, reads EPEVTQTPSHQVTQMGQEVILRCVPISNHLYFYWYRQILGQKVEFLVSFYNNEISEKSEIFDDQFSVERPDGSNFTLKIRSTKLEDSAMYFCASSEDKTGVNTEAFFGQGTRLTVV.

The genes are TRBV5-4 and TRBJ1-1; TRBD1 aligns across 7 bases. Germline values: CDR1 SGHNT, CDR2 YYREEE (reference sequence). This CDR3 is built from 15 residues. V shed 4 bases, J shed 5 bases, and the junction held 11 bases outside the gene matches. This CDR3 is CASSEMGQRGTEAFF. In nucleotides, the CDR3 is TGTGCCAGCAGCGAAATGGGACAGAGAGGGACTGAAGCTTTCTTT. The variable domain in full, completed from reference TRBV5-4 and TRBJ1-1, reads ETGVTQSPTHLIKTRGQQVTLRCSSQSGHNTVSWYQQALGQGPQFIFQYYREEENGRGNFPPRFSGLQFPNYSSELNVNALELDDSALYLCASSEMGQRGTEAFFGQGTRLTVV.

The J gene is TRBJ2-2, the V gene TRBV19, with D perhaps TRBD2 (5 bases). Trimming removed 8 bases at V and 4 bases at J, with 11 bases between. Germline V gives CDR1 LNHDA, CDR2 SQIVND (reference sequence). The CDR3 runs to 13 residues. The CDR3 here is CASGGRGTGELFF. DNA for the CDR3: TGTGCCAGTGGTGGCCGGGGCACCGGGGAGCTGTTTTTT.

The V gene is TRBV20-1, the J gene TRBJ2-7, with a tentative D call TRBD2 (5 bases). Germline CDR1 and CDR2: DFQATT and SNEGSKA (reference sequence). Trimming removed 3 bases at V and 7 bases at J, with 10 bases between. This CDR3 contains 11 residues. CDR3 in DNA: TGCAGTGCTAGGACTAATCCTGAGCAGTACTTC. Amino acids: CSARTNPEQYF.

The genes are TRBV28 and TRBJ2-7; 10 bases map to TRBD2. V dropped 1 base and J dropped 2; count of bases not matched to a gene: 8. From germline, CDR1 is MDHEN and CDR2 SYDVKM. This CDR3 comprises 17 residues. As DNA, the CDR3 is TGTGCCAGCAGTTTATTAGCGGGAGGCGTTATTCCCTACGAGCAGTACTTC. Translated: CASSLLAGGVIPYEQYF.

This chain uses TRBV27 with TRBJ2-7; D remains ambiguous. Trimming cost V 3 bases and J 2 bases, with 8 bases left between them. CDR3 length equals 13 residues. Germline V CDR1 and CDR2: MNHEY, SMNVEV (reference sequence). The CDR3 DNA reads as TGTGCCAGCAGTTTTAGAGGCCCCTACGAGCAGTACTTC. Translation gives CASSFRGPYEQYF.

The count of this clone is one. V usage is TRBV2 and J usage is TRBJ2-1, with 11 bases lining up with TRBD1. V trimming: 1 base; J trimming: 3 bases; junction bases outside the gene matches: 5. The CDR3 has 17 residues. Looked up from germline, CDR1 is SNHLY and CDR2 is FYNNEI. The CDR3 DNA sequence: TGTGCCAGCAGTGAAGAAGGGGACAGGGGGGTCTACAATGAGCAGTTCTTC. It is translated as CASSEEGDRGVYNEQFF.

This chain links TRBV21-1 with TRBJ2-7; the D call of TRBD2 is as the table states it, not checked on the DNA. TRBV21-1 is an annotated pseudogene. The CDR3 sequence is 17 residues long. CDR3 protein: CASSKAVGAGGTYEQYF. DNA of the CDR3: TGTGCCAGCAGCAAAGCGGTCGGAGCGGGAGGGACCTACGAGCAGTACTTC.

The chain recombines TRBV10-2 with TRBJ2-7; TRBD1 is a possible D gene (5 bases). Per germline, CDR1 WSHSY and CDR2 SAAADI. V was clipped by 4 bases and J by 3 bases, with 7 bases between them. The length of the CDR3 is 12 residues. CDR3 in DNA: TGCGCCAGCAGTGTTCAGGGCTACGAGCAGTACTTC. Encoded protein: CASSVQGYEQYF.

The J gene is TRBJ2-1, the V gene TRBV27; possibly TRBD2 for D (5 bases). CDR1 and CDR2 (germline): MNHEY, SMNVEV (reference sequence). V was trimmed by 3 bases and J by 0 bases, leaving 12 bases between them. The length of the CDR3 is 16 residues. CDR3 sequence reads: CASSLGAPSSYNEQFF. CDR3 DNA: TGTGCCAGCAGTTTGGGAGCTCCGAGCTCCTACAATGAGCAGTTCTTC.

V is TRBV18 and J is TRBJ2-2; D is perhaps TRBD1 or TRBD2 (5 bases each). Looked up from germline, CDR1 is KGHSH and CDR2 is LQKENI. The V end lost 4 bases, the J end lost 3 bases, and 12 bases lay between the germline ends. The CDR3 runs 15 residues. CDR3 amino acids: CASSLGGADTGELFF. In nucleotides, the CDR3 is TGTGCCAGCTCACTTGGGGGAGCAGACACCGGGGAGCTGTTTTTT.

The V gene is TRBV6-1, the J gene TRBJ2-5; TRBD2 is a possible D gene (5 bases). Deletions cut 2 bases from V and 4 bases from J, with 14 bases between. Germline V gene sequence: CDR1 MNHNS, CDR2 SASEGT. CDR3 length equals 15 residues. The CDR3 DNA follows: TGTGCCAGCAGTGAAATCGGGTCGGCGGGAGAGACCCAGTACTTC. Translation: CASSEIGSAGETQYF.